This T cell receptor (beta chain) was identified in a study of response to subunit inactivated influenza vaccine. The CDR3 totals 15 residues. V was cut by 0 bases and J by 5 bases, with 13 bases left in between. Germline-derived CDR1 and CDR2 are SGHAT and FQNNGV. One entry per CDR3 protein, called by TCRdb with MiXCR from the RT-PCR reads. The sample yields over 650,000 distinct CDR3 sequences, approximately 17% seen once. V is TRBV11-2 and J is TRBJ1-1; D is unclear. This receptor was identified in a man aged 50-60 years who received an inactivated influenza vaccine. The sample consisted of PBMCs from blood, taken roughly 5 days after vaccination. CDR3 sequence (DNA): TGTGCCAGCAGCTTAGATGTGACGGGTGGGACTGAAGCTTTCTTT. Protein sequence: CASSLDVTGGTEAFF.